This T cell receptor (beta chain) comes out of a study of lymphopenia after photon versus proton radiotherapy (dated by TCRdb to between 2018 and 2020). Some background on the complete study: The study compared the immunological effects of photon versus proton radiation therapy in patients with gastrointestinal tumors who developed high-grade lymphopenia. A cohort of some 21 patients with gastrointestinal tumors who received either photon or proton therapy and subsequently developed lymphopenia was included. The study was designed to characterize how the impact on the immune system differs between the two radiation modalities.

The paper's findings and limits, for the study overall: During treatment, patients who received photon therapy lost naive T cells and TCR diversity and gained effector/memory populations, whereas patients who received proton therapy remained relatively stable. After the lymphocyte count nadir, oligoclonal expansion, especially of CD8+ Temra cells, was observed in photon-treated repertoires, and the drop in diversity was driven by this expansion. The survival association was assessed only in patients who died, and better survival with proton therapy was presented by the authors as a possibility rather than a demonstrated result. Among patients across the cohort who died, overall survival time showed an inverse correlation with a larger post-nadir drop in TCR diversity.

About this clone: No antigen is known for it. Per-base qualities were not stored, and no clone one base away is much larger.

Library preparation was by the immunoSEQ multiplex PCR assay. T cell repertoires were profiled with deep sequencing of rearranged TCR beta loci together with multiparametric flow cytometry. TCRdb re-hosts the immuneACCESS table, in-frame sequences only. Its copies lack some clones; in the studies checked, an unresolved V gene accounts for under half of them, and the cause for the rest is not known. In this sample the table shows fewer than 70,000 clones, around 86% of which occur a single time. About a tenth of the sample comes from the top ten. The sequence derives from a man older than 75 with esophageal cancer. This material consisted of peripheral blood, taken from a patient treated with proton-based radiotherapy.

CDR3 reads: CASSSPGPYEQYF. The DNA sequence is as follows: TGTGCCAGCAGCTCACCGGGACCCTACGAGCAGTACTTC. This chain joins TRBV28 to TRBJ2-7; the D gene cannot be resolved beyond TRBD1 or TRBD2, each matching 5 bases. The CDR3 starts with the cysteine, ends with the phenylalanine, and has 13 residues. CDR3 DNA is the only sequence kept; it has 39 bases, read in frame from the first base. Via the germline V gene, CDR1 is MDHEN and CDR2 SYDVKM. V is clipped by 6 bases and J by 2 bases, and the sequence between their germline boundaries is 11 bases long. Outside the CDR3, residues come from the reference TRBV28 and TRBJ2-7 proteins, so the full variable domain is: DVKVTQSSRYLVKRTGEKVFLECVQDMDHENMFWYRQDPGLGLRLIYFSYDVKMKEKGDIPEGYSVSREKKERFSLILESASTNQTSMYLCASSSPGPYEQYFGPGTRLTVT.